One and the same sample provided the 19 T cell receptor beta chains below, sequenced in a study of CD4 T cells in relation to SARS-CoV-2 and coronaviruses. The assay was immunoSEQ multiplex PCR, and TCRdb's table has in-frame clones only and misses some. The table lists under 45,000 clones, approximately 86% of them singletons, with over 4% in the top ten. These receptors lack a known antigen. The sample was naive CD4+ T cells from PBMCs, cultured in vitro. Noted subset: naive CD4+ T cells isolated by negative enrichment. These receptors were obtained from an adult with COVID-19.

V and J are TRBV30 and TRBJ1-5, with unresolved D. CDR1 GTSNPN and CDR2 SVGIG come from the germline V gene (reference sequence). V lost 6 bases, J lost 2 bases, and 14 bases lay in between. This CDR3 has 14 amino acids. CDR3 in amino acids: CACSTKGGNQPQHF. The DNA of the CDR3 is TGTGCCTGTTCTACAAAAGGAGGCAATCAGCCCCAGCATTTT.

The chain uses TRBV7-9 and TRBJ2-7; D is undetermined. Germline-derived CDR1 and CDR2 are SEHNR and FQNEAQ (reference sequence). There are 11 residues in the CDR3. V gave up 5 bases and J gave up 0 bases, with 2 bases separating them. The CDR3 loop reads CASSRSYEQYF. CDR3 coding DNA: TGTGCCAGCAGCCGCTCCTACGAGCAGTACTTC.

This clone showed up just once. The rearrangement uses TRBV7-9 and TRBJ1-1; the match to TRBD1 covers 11 bases. From germline, CDR1 is SEHNR and CDR2 FQNEAQ (reference sequence). The CDR3 extends over 15 amino acids. The J segment lost 2 bases and the V segment lost 4 bases, leaving 3 bases of the junction unmatched. The CDR3 DNA is TGTGCCAGCAGCTCCAGGACAGGGGGCAACACTGAAGCTTTCTTT. The encoded protein is CASSSRTGGNTEAFF.

J is TRBJ2-3 and V is TRBV3-1 (or the pseudogene TRBV3-2); D unresolved. The CDR3 extends over 11 amino acids. V was pared by 6 bases and J by 4 bases, with 5 bases between. Germline CDR1 reads LGHDT; CDR2 reads YNNKEL (reference sequence). The CDR3 bases are TGTGCCAGCAGAACAGCAGATACGCAGTATTTT. Its protein is CASRTADTQYF.

The genes are TRBV29-1 and TRBJ1-1; D call uncertain. The CDR3 totals 12 residues. Germline loops: CDR1 SQVTM, CDR2 ANQGSEA. V lost 4 bases, J lost 5 bases, and 11 bases lay in between. The CDR3 reads CSVVVWGTEAFF. CDR3 nucleotide sequence: TGCAGCGTTGTCGTCTGGGGAACTGAAGCTTTCTTT.

This rearrangement joins TRBV5-1 to TRBJ2-7; D unresolved. The CDR3 consists of 13 residues. Germline CDR1 is SGHRS and CDR2 is YFSETQ. Between the trimmed V and J ends, which lost 1 base and 6 bases, there was a span of 11 bases. The CDR3: CASSLRPSAEQYF. DNA for the CDR3: TGCGCCAGCAGCTTGCGACCATCTGCCGAGCAGTACTTC.

The count of this clone is one. The chain recombines TRBV6-4 with TRBJ2-3; 12 bases map to TRBD2. Germline loops: CDR1 MRHNA, CDR2 SNTAGT. J gave up 3 bases and V 0 bases, and 1 base lay outside the gene matches. CDR3 size: 16 residues. This chain's CDR3 is CASSDSGTSGTDTQYF. As DNA, the CDR3 is TGTGCCAGCAGTGACTCCGGGACTAGCGGGACAGATACGCAGTATTTT.

This clone was detected only a few times. This chain joins TRBV28 and TRBJ2-1; no definite D call. V gave up 4 bases and J gave up 2 bases, with 0 bases separating them. This CDR3 comprises 11 residues. The V gene's germline CDR1 is MDHEN and CDR2 SYDVKM. CDR3 sequence reads: CASSSYNEQFF. CDR3 nucleotides: TGTGCCAGCAGTTCCTACAATGAGCAGTTCTTC.

This chain connects TRBV25-1 to TRBJ2-7, with TRBD2 matching 8 bases. The length of the CDR3 is 15 residues. Germline lookup yields CDR1 MGHDK and CDR2 SYGVNS. Trimming cost V 4 bases and J 3 bases; bases outside gene matches: 8. For the CDR3, the DNA is TGTGCCAGCAGTGCTCCGGGGGGGCTACGCTACGAGCAGTACTTC. Amino acids: CASSAPGGLRYEQYF.

This sequence joins TRBV25-1 and TRBJ2-1, with TRBD1 identical over 7 bases. Germline assignment: CDR1 MGHDK and CDR2 SYGVNS. The CDR3 has 16 amino acids. Trimming took 2 bases from V and 6 from J; bases not matched to a gene: 10. The CDR3 is CASSEGDRVRSNEQFF. The CDR3 DNA is TGTGCCAGCAGTGAAGGCGACAGGGTCCGCTCCAATGAGCAGTTCTTC. Full variable domain (missing parts from reference TRBV25-1 and TRBJ2-1): EADIYQTPRYLVIGTGKKITLECSQTMGHDKMYWYQQDPGMELHLIHYSYGVNSTEKGDLSSESTVSRIRTEHFPLTLESARPSHTSQYLCASSEGDRVRSNEQFFGPGTRLTVL.

The chain carries TRBV4-1 and TRBJ2-1; D not resolved. Trimming took 0 bases from V and 3 from J, leaving 6 bases between them. This CDR3 is 14 amino acids long. The germline V gene encodes CDR1 MGHRA and CDR2 YSYEKL. The chain's CDR3 is CASSQEGGYNEQFF. CDR3 bases: TGCGCCAGCAGCCAAGAAGGTGGCTACAATGAGCAGTTCTTC.

This clone was picked up a small number of times. V usage is TRBV6-2 or TRBV6-3 and J usage is TRBJ2-7; 11 nucleotides agree with TRBD2. The CDR3 contains 17 residues. V dropped 6 bases and J dropped 5; count of bases not matched to a gene: 15. Germline assignment: CDR1 MNHEY and CDR2 SVGEGT. The CDR3 region is CASSRPVVAGGLDEQYF. Written as DNA, the CDR3 is TGTGCCAGCAGCCGCCCGGTGGTAGCGGGAGGGCTGGACGAGCAGTACTTC.

V usage is TRBV7-2 and J usage is TRBJ2-6; TRBD1 matches at 10 bases. Germline lookup yields CDR1 SGHTA and CDR2 FQGNSA. V was pared by 0 bases and J by 2 bases, with 7 bases of the junction left unmatched. The CDR3 contains 19 residues. The CDR3 protein is CASSLAGQGNFPGANVLTF. CDR3 DNA sequence: TGTGCCAGCAGCTTAGCGGGACAGGGGAATTTTCCTGGGGCCAACGTCCTGACTTTC.

This sequence joins TRBV27 and TRBJ2-5; the D gene could be TRBD1 or TRBD2 (5 bases each). The CDR3 has 15 residues. V shed 3 bases and J shed 0 bases, with 11 bases lying between them. The V gene's germline CDR1 is MNHEY and CDR2 SMNVEV (reference sequence). The CDR3 sequence is CASSFSGTNQETQYF. In DNA, the CDR3 is TGTGCCAGCAGTTTTTCCGGGACGAACCAAGAGACCCAGTACTTC.

CDR3 sequence reads: CAIKTGSLNTEAFF. CDR3 sequence (DNA): TGTGCCATCAAGACAGGGAGTTTGAACACTGAAGCTTTCTTT. This chain connects TRBV10-3 to TRBJ1-1; 7 bases line up with TRBD1. Trimming took 7 bases from V and 0 from J; bases not matched to a gene: 5. This CDR3 region has 14 residues. Germline CDR1 reads ENHRY; CDR2 reads SYGVKD.

The V gene is TRBV5-4, the J gene TRBJ2-1; TRBD2 aligns across 8 bases. The CDR3 covers 16 residues. Per the germline V gene, CDR1 is SGHNT and CDR2 is YYREEE (reference sequence). V lost 2 bases, J lost 11 bases, and 15 bases stayed unmatched. CDR3 nucleotide sequence: TGTGCCAGCAGCTTCACTCAACCGTTTATAGCGGGAAAGCAGTTCTTC. It encodes CASSFTQPFIAGKQFF.

This chain connects TRBV28 to TRBJ2-4; 11 nucleotides line up with TRBD2. CDR3 size: 18 residues. Germline V lookup: CDR1 MDHEN, CDR2 SYDVKM. V lost 4 bases and J lost 0; bases outside the gene matches: 8. Written as DNA, the CDR3 is TGTGCCAGCAGTTATAGCGGGAGGGCCGCCAAAGCCAAAAACATTCAGTACTTC. The encoded protein is CASSYSGRAAKAKNIQYF.

The V gene is TRBV18, the J gene TRBJ2-1; unclear D gene. The CDR3 has 12 amino acids. Germline CDR1 KGHSH, CDR2 LQKENI. Trimming pared 0 bases from V and 6 bases from J, leaving 3 bases between. In DNA, the CDR3 is TGTGCCAGCTCACCACCTGGCAATGAGCAGTTCTTC. Translation gives CASSPPGNEQFF.

This clone was observed a handful of times. The chain recombines TRBV7-3 with TRBJ2-6; D could derive from TRBD1 or TRBD2 (5 bases each). Germline CDR1 SGHTA, CDR2 FQGTGA. With 5 bases removed from V and 0 bases from J, the gap between germline ends came to 20 bases. The CDR3 length is 19 residues. The CDR3 DNA reads as TGTGCCAGCAGCCCGTCATCCGGGGCCGAGAGCTCTGGGGCCAACGTCCTGACTTTC. Amino acid sequence: CASSPSSGAESSGANVLTF.